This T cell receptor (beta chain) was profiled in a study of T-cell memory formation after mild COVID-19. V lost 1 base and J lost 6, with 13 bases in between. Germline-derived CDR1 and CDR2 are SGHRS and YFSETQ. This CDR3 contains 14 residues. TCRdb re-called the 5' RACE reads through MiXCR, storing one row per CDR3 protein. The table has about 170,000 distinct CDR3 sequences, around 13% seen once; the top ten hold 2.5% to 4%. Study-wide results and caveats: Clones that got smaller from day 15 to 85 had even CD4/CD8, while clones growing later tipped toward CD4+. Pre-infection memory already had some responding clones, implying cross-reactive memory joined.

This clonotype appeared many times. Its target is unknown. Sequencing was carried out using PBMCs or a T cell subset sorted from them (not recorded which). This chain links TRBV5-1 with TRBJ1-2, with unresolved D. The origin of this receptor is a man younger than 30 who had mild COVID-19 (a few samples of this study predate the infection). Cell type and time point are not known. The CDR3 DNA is TGCGCCAGCAGCTTGTTAGACACGGCCCATGGCTACACCTTC. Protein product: CASSLLDTAHGYTF.